The following is a T cell receptor (beta chain) sequence with its context. These data originate in a study of T cell changes during pregnancy in multiple sclerosis. TCRdb keeps only in-frame clones here, not all; method: immunoSEQ multiplex PCR. The sample lists tens of thousands of clones; approximately 90% were seen once. Material: peripheral blood, obtained in the first trimester of pregnancy. This receptor was obtained from a female donor in good health, enrolled as a control in a pregnancy study.

For the CDR3, the DNA is TGCGCCAGCAGTCAAACCTTCCCGAACAGGGATGAAGCTTTCTTT. It translates to CASSQTFPNRDEAFF. The chain has TRBV23-1 and TRBJ1-1; TRBD1 might be the D (6 bases). TRBV23-1 carries the ORF label, with uncertain function. The CDR3 length is 15 residues. The V end lost 2 bases, the J end lost 7 bases, and 17 bases lay between the germline ends.